These T cell receptor beta chains were read from a single sample in a study of high-grade serous ovarian cancer treatment subgroups. Assay: immunoSEQ multiplex PCR; the TCRdb copy retains only in-frame clones and omits some. The sample consists of 9,500 to 15,000 clones, 88% of them appearing once. What was sequenced was tumor tissue. These receptors originate from a human donor with high-grade serous ovarian cancer. CDR3s include the opening cysteine and the closing phenylalanine or tryptophan. A D gene is named only where the DNA matches it firmly. Size values are once, few and many counts, or a class for expanded clones, and some rows have none.

.,TRBV5-4,TRBD1,TRBJ1-2,TGTGCCAGCAGCCTCGACAGGGGGATTAACTATGGCTACACCTTC,CASSLDRGINYGYTF
.,TRBV7-2,.,TRBJ1-1,TGTGCCAGCAGCCTTACGCCCGGGGCTAACACTGAAGCTTTCTTT,CASSLTPGANTEAFF
.,TRBV4-2,TRBD1,TRBJ1-1,TGTGCCAGCAGCGCCCAGGGGGGGGCGCGTAATGAAGCTTTCTTT,CASSAQGGARNEAFF
.,TRBV5-1,.,TRBJ1-4,TGCGCCAGCAGTTCTACTGCAGGGAGATCTAATGAAAAACTGTTTTTT,CASSSTAGRSNEKLFF
.,TRBV5-6,TRBD2,TRBJ2-3,TGTGCCAGCAGCCTAGAGCGGGAGAGCTACACAGATACGCAGTATTTT,CASSLERESYTDTQYF
.,TRBV5-1,.,TRBJ1-1,TGCGCCAGCAGTACGAACACTGAAGCTTTCTTT,CASSTNTEAFF
.,TRBV5-1,.,TRBJ1-5,TGCGCCAGCAGCTTGGGGGGGCTTAGCAATCAGCCCCAGCATTTT,CASSLGGLSNQPQHF
.,TRBV6-6,TRBD1,TRBJ2-7,TGTGCCAGCAGTTCCACCGGGACAGGGTACCTCTACGAGCAGTACTTC,CASSSTGTGYLYEQYF
once,TRBV7-2,TRBD1,TRBJ1-2,TGTGCCAGCAGCATCAACAGGGGGGGAAGAGATGGCTACACCTTC,CASSINRGGRDGYTF
.,TRBV23-1,.,TRBJ1-6,TGCGCCAGCAGTCAATTTTCTTCTGGGGGCCCCACTAATTCACCCCTCCACTTT,CASSQFSSGGPTNSPLHF
.,TRBV7-2,TRBD2,TRBJ2-1,TGTGCCAGCAGCCAGAGACTAGCGGGGGGGCAGGGGCAGTTCTTC,CASSQRLAGGQGQFF
medium-sized,TRBV2,.,TRBJ1-1,TGTGCCAGCATGCGGGCCCTGAGCACTGAAGCTTTCTTT,CASMRALSTEAFF
.,TRBV6-5,.,TRBJ2-7,TGTGCCAGCAGTTACTCGGAGCTACGGAACGAGCAGTACTTC,CASSYSELRNEQYF
.,TRBV19,.,TRBJ1-1,TGTGCCAGTAGTGCCGGGCCCGTGGGGACTGAAGCTTTCTTT,CASSAGPVGTEAFF
.,TRBV5-1,TRBD2,TRBJ2-5,TGCGCCAGCAGCTTGAAACTAGCGGGGCAAGAGACCCAGTACTTC,CASSLKLAGQETQYF
once,TRBV5-1,.,TRBJ2-4,TGCGCCAGCAGAGTGGACGAAGCCAAAAACATTCAGTACTTC,CASRVDEAKNIQYF
.,TRBV27,.,TRBJ1-2,TGTGCCAGCAGTCGACGGGAGGGGGATGGCTACACCTTC,CASSRREGDGYTF
.,TRBV14,.,TRBJ1-2,TGTGCCAGCAGCCCAATGGACGGTGAACTCTATGGCTACACCTTC,CASSPMDGELYGYTF
.,TRBV14,.,TRBJ2-2,TGTGCCAGCAGCCCCCTCCGGCAGGGCACCGGGGAGCTGTTTTTT,CASSPLRQGTGELFF
.,TRBV7-2,.,TRBJ2-1,TGTGCCAGCAGCTTTTTAGCCGGGTACAATGAGCAGTTCTTC,CASSFLAGYNEQFF
.,TRBV10-2,.,TRBJ1-2,TGCGCCAGCAGTGTCCCAGGGGCTGGCTACACCTTC,CASSVPGAGYTF
.,TRBV28,.,TRBJ1-1,TGTGCCAGCAGTCGATTATTTGGCACTGAAGCTTTCTTT,CASSRLFGTEAFF
.,TRBV7-3,.,TRBJ1-2,TGTGCCAGCAGCCCCGGGAGAAACTATGGCTACACCTTC,CASSPGRNYGYTF
once,TRBV6-5,TRBD1,TRBJ2-7,TGTGCCAGCAGTAACCCAGGGGGCTACGAGCAGTACTTC,CASSNPGGYEQYF
few,TRBV6-4,TRBD1,TRBJ2-2,TGTGCCAGCAGCGGGACAGAGAACACCGGGGAGCTGTTTTTT,CASSGTENTGELFF
.,TRBV7-2,TRBD1,TRBJ1-2,TGTGCCAGCAGCTTAGGTGGAGGGGGCGGCTACACCTTC,CASSLGGGGGYTF
.,TRBV6-1,.,TRBJ1-1,TGTGCCAGCAGTGGTTGGGTTGGTACTGAAGCTTTCTTT,CASSGWVGTEAFF
.,TRBV11-3,.,TRBJ1-3,TGTGCCAGCAGCTTAGGGCAGCCTGACTCTGGAAACACCATATATTTT,CASSLGQPDSGNTIYF
.,TRBV25-1,.,TRBJ1-3,TGTGCCAGCAGTGAGAGGAGAAGTCTTCACTCTGGAAACACCATATATTTT,CASSERRSLHSGNTIYF
.,TRBV6-5,.,TRBJ1-1,TGTGCCAGCAGTTACCGACGGCTAATGAACACTGAAGCTTTCTTT,CASSYRRLMNTEAFF
.,TRBV18,.,TRBJ2-5,TGTGCCAGCTCACCAACCCGGGCCGGAAAAGAGACCCAGTACTTC,CASSPTRAGKETQYF
.,TRBV27,.,TRBJ2-7,TGTGCCAGCAGTACCGGGACACACTACGAGCAGTACTTC,CASSTGTHYEQYF
.,TRBV28,.,TRBJ1-4,TGTGCCAGCAGTCTCGACAGGCCTACCAGGGCTGAAAAACTGTTTTTT,CASSLDRPTRAEKLFF
.,TRBV12-2,.,TRBJ2-7,TGTGCAAGTCGCTTCAAACGGCGATCCTACGAGCAGTACTTC,CASRFKRRSYEQYF
.,TRBV7-2,TRBD1,TRBJ1-5,TGTGCCAGCAGCTACACAGGGGGCCTCAATCAGCCCCAGCATTTT,CASSYTGGLNQPQHF
.,TRBV7-2,.,TRBJ1-4,TGTGCCAGCAGCTTAAGGCCCGGGTGGAGAGATGAAAAACTGTTTTTT,CASSLRPGWRDEKLFF
.,TRBV30,.,TRBJ1-2,TGTGCCTGGAGTGTACTGGGTATCGACTATGGCTACACCTTC,CAWSVLGIDYGYTF
.,TRBV28,.,TRBJ1-6,TGTGCCAGCAGTCTCCCGATGGTGAATAATTCACCCCTCCACTTT,CASSLPMVNNSPLHF
few,TRBV2,.,TRBJ1-1,TGTGCCAGCAGTGTGGGGGGTAGGGACACTGAAGCTTTCTTT,CASSVGGRDTEAFF
.,TRBV7-2,.,TRBJ1-3,TGTGCCAGCAGCTTAGGACGGATACCTACCATATATTTT,CASSLGRIPTIYF
.,TRBV29-1,TRBD2,TRBJ2-7,TGCAGCGTTACTGGCGGGAGGATCTACGAGCAGTACTTC,CSVTGGRIYEQYF
.,TRBV18,.,TRBJ1-4,TGTGCCAGCTCACCAGGGCTAGAGGAAAAACTGTTTTTT,CASSPGLEEKLFF
.,TRBV4-3,.,TRBJ1-4,TGCGCCAGCAGCCAAGAGGGCGGAGAAAAACTGTTTTTT,CASSQEGGEKLFF
once,TRBV27,.,TRBJ1-3,TGTGCCAGCAGTTTAAGGTACCCAGATTCGCAGACTTCAGGAAACACCATATATTTT,CASSLRYPDSQTSGNTIYF
.,TRBV7-9,.,TRBJ1-4,TGTGCCAGCAGTCCAAAGGACGGACGTAATGAAAAACTGTTTTTT,CASSPKDGRNEKLFF
few,TRBV6-6,TRBD1,TRBJ2-7,TGTGCCAGCAGTTCCGGGACAGATTTTACCTACGAGCAGTACTTC,CASSSGTDFTYEQYF
.,TRBV7-2,.,TRBJ1-2,TGTGCCTCCGGAGTGGCGATGGATGGCTACACCTTC,CASGVAMDGYTF
once,TRBV9,.,TRBJ2-1,TGTGCCAGCAGCGAACAGACTAGTAATGAGCAGTTCTTC,CASSEQTSNEQFF
.,TRBV10-3,.,TRBJ1-6,TGTGCCACCTCGGGACAATATAATTCACCCCTCCACTTT,CATSGQYNSPLHF
few,TRBV25-1,.,TRBJ2-7,TGTGCCAGCAGTGAACTTGACAGAGCTTACGAGCAGTACTTC,CASSELDRAYEQYF
.,TRBV28,TRBD1,TRBJ2-7,TGTGCCAGCAGGGGACAGGGGCTATTCTACGAGCAGTACTTC,CASRGQGLFYEQYF
.,TRBV11-3,TRBD1,TRBJ2-1,TGTGCCAGCAGCTTAGAGGGACAGGGGGTCAATGAGCAGTTCTTC,CASSLEGQGVNEQFF
.,TRBV7-6,TRBD1,TRBJ2-7,TGTGCCAGCAGCTCTGGGACAGGGTTCTCCTACGAGCAGTACTTC,CASSSGTGFSYEQYF
.,TRBV13,.,TRBJ2-7,TGTGCCAGCAGCTTAGGACAGGGATATAGGTTTAGCGAGCAGTACTTC,CASSLGQGYRFSEQYF
.,TRBV7-9,TRBD2,TRBJ2-3,TGTGCCAGCAGCTCATGGACTAGCGGCACAGATACGCAGTATTTT,CASSSWTSGTDTQYF